This T cell receptor beta chain was sequenced during a study of neurological immune-mediated disorders. The cDNA was produced through 5'RACE with 10-nucleotide random UMIs. TCRdb passed the 5' RACE reads through MiXCR, listing each CDR3 protein once. The sample lists some 28,000 distinct CDR3 sequences, around 10% occurring once. Volunteers at a blood bank in Maryland, USA, were the healthy controls. Source material was 2 million unsorted PBMCs, stored at -80 °C in RNAlater. The CDR3 covers 15 residues. CDR1 is SGHRS, CDR2 YFSETQ, per germline. As for this clonotype: Relative to the germline gene, one junction end is altered; a read error may explain this.

This chain connects TRBV5-1 to TRBJ1-1; no clear D. The sequencing input was PBMCs. The TCR was taken from a man aged 60 to 69 in good health. DNA for the CDR3: TGCGCCAGCAGCCTGGAAACAGTAAGAAACACTGAAGATTTCTTT. This encodes CASSLETVRNTEDFF.